This T cell receptor beta chain was obtained from a study of shared clonotypes between healthy human individuals. Overall study: A donor's plate count was three for CD4 naive and three for CD4 memory; CD8 naive had two and CD8 memory one. Study-wide results and caveats: Naive subsets usually exceeded memory subsets in estimated richness. Sample collection involved blood only; tissue repertoires are likely different. Few donors restricted represented genetic and exposure-history diversity.

Only CD45RO-negative cells positively selected for CCR7 counted as naive CD8 cells, so terminally differentiated effector memory CD45RA+ cells were excluded. As for this clone: Its antigen remains unknown.

Germline assignment: CDR1 SGHTA and CDR2 FQGTGA. Deletions cut 5 bases from V and 1 base from J, with 21 bases between. This CDR3 comprises 18 residues. Sequencing used immunoSEQ multiplex PCR; TCRdb keeps in-frame clones, though not all of them. The data contain hundreds of thousands of clones, roughly 92% of them singletons. The source is a man aged 25 to 45 in good health. The J gene is TRBJ2-1, the V gene TRBV7-3, with no clear D. Sequencing was performed on naive CD8+ T cells sorted from blood. CDR3 amino acids: CASSPTKEWDRSYNEQFF. The CDR3 nucleotides read TGTGCCAGCAGCCCCACCAAAGAGTGGGATAGGTCCTACAATGAGCAGTTCTTC.